Reported below is one T cell receptor (beta chain). As yet, its antigen is unknown. Trimming stripped 3 bases from V and 2 bases from J, with 10 bases between. Germline V lookup: CDR1 KGHSH, CDR2 LQKENI. The CDR3 spans 14 residues. It was the 120-subject validation cohort, separate from the roughly 700-subject first cohort, to which the donors belonged. The data belong to a study of cytomegalovirus exposure and HLA in healthy donors. Regarding the study as a whole: The study put 150 to 200 TCR beta chains on its list as cytomegalovirus-associated. A subsequent analysis found that TCR clusters from the first cohort also tended to co-occur in the 120 or so validation repertoires, with 90% to 95% of cluster scores above 0.

The method was immunoSEQ multiplex PCR; TCRdb's version includes in-frame clones alone and lacks a portion of them. The sample yields tens of thousands of clones, approximately 90% seen once. The TCR was taken from a young woman in good health and CMV-seronegative. The chain recombines TRBV18 with TRBJ2-5, with D possibly matching TRBD2 (6 bases). The specimen sequenced was PBMCs. The CDR3 loop reads CASSPSSGQETQYF. The CDR3 DNA is TGTGCCAGCTCACCCAGTAGCGGACAAGAGACCCAGTACTTC.